These 8 T cell receptor beta chains were all obtained from the same sample, sequenced in a study of blood T cell repertoires in COVID-19. Produced via immunoSEQ multiplex PCR; TCRdb's table is partial and in-frame only. This sample has about 380,000 clones, with 88% found just once. Sequencing input: PBMCs or T cells enriched from blood (not recorded which). These receptor sequences come from a woman under 30 who had recovered from COVID-19.

Turning to this clone: Possible read error: a much larger clone is one base away. The chain combines TRBV5-1 with TRBJ1-1; 7 nucleotides agree with TRBD1. The CDR3 is made up of 14 amino acids. V gave up 1 base and J gave up 4 bases; unmatched junction bases: 4. Germline V gene sequence: CDR1 SGHRS, CDR2 YFSETQ. The CDR3 nucleotides read TGCGCCAGCAGCTTGACAGGGGCGGGCACTGAAGCTTTCTTT. It is translated as CASSLTGAGTEAFF.

The chain uses TRBV5-1 and TRBJ2-1, with TRBD1 as a possible D gene (7 bases). This CDR3 is 15 amino acids long. Trimming pared 0 bases from V and 5 bases from J, leaving 12 bases between. Germline V gene lookup returns CDR1 SGHRS and CDR2 YFSETQ. The DNA for the CDR3 is TGCGCCAGCAGCTTGGGCGGGACAGTGGACAATGAGCAGTTCTTC. Its translation: CASSLGGTVDNEQFF.

The chain joins TRBV7-9 to TRBJ1-2; D not resolved. Germline-derived CDR1 and CDR2 are SEHNR and FQNEAQ (reference sequence). Trimming took 4 bases from V and 7 from J, leaving 16 bases between them. The CDR3 extends over 14 amino acids. CDR3 region: CASSSASVAGGYTF. CDR3 sequence (DNA): TGTGCCAGCAGCTCTGCTTCGGTTGCGGGTGGCTACACCTTC.

This chain joins TRBV19 and TRBJ1-2; 12 bases are a match to TRBD1. Trimming at V came to 4 bases and at J to 6 bases, leaving 6 bases not matched to a gene. The CDR3 has 15 residues. Germline V gene sequence: CDR1 LNHDA, CDR2 SQIVND (reference sequence). The CDR3 is CASSTLGQGADGYTF. CDR3 in DNA: TGTGCCAGTAGTACCCTGGGACAGGGGGCGGATGGCTACACCTTC. Drawing the rest from reference TRBV19 and TRBJ1-2, the complete variable domain is DGGITQSPKYLFRKEGQNVTLSCEQNLNHDAMYWYRQDPGQGLRLIYYSQIVNDFQKGDIAEGYSVSREKKESFPLTVTSAQKNPTAFYLCASSTLGQGADGYTFGSGTRLTVV.

Concerning this clone itself: Other DNA sequences in this sample translate to the same CDR3. The V and J genes are TRBV20-1 and TRBJ1-2; D unclear. Trimming left V 0 bases short and J 4 bases short, with 3 bases between. Germline CDR1 reads DFQATT; CDR2 reads SNEGSKA (reference sequence). CDR3 size: 11 residues. CDR3 in amino acids: CSARDLYGYTF. In DNA form, the CDR3 reads TGCAGTGCTAGAGACCTCTATGGCTACACCTTC.

The chain combines TRBV7-3 with TRBJ1-2, with 9 bases that match TRBD1. Germline CDR1 SGHTA, CDR2 FQGTGA. The CDR3 covers 14 residues. V shed 5 bases, J shed 1 base, and the junction held 2 bases outside the gene matches. The CDR3 bases are TGTGCCAGCAGCGAGACAGGGGGTAACTATGGCTACACCTTC. Protein: CASSETGGNYGYTF.

This clone is a singleton in its sample. V usage is TRBV10-2 and J usage is TRBJ2-7, with 7 positions matching TRBD1. This CDR3 is 14 amino acids long. With 7 bases clipped from V and 2 bases from J, the junction kept 8 bases outside the gene matches. The germline CDR1 and CDR2 sequences are WSHSY and SAAADI. The DNA for the CDR3 is TGCGCCAGCACCGAGGGGCAGGGGGCCTACGAGCAGTACTTC. It encodes CASTEGQGAYEQYF.

This chain connects TRBV7-2 to TRBJ1-5; possibly TRBD1 for D (6 bases). Germline values: CDR1 SGHTA, CDR2 FQGNSA. Trimming took 2 bases from V and 7 from J, leaving 15 bases between them. The CDR3 length is 15 residues. CDR3 amino acids: CASSLREGQGQPQHF. CDR3 coding DNA: TGTGCCAGCAGCTTAAGGGAGGGGCAGGGGCAGCCCCAGCATTTT.